The 26 T cell receptor beta chains in this list originate from one sample, sequenced in a study of cytomegalovirus exposure and HLA in healthy donors. Generated by immunoSEQ multiplex PCR, the TCRdb table keeps only in-frame clones and is missing some. The sample lists about 170,000 clones; around 96% were seen once. Sequenced: PBMCs. The receptors were gathered from a woman aged 18-29 years in good health and CMV-seronegative.

This chain links TRBV5-4 with TRBJ1-5, with D unresolved. This CDR3 region has 13 residues. The V gene lost 0 bases and the J gene lost 5 bases, with 6 bases spanning the gap. Germline V gives CDR1 SGHNT, CDR2 YYREEE (reference sequence). As DNA, the CDR3 is TGTGCCAGCAGCTTGGAGAGGGATCAGCCCCAGCATTTT. Its translation: CASSLERDQPQHF.

The gene calls are TRBV2 and TRBJ2-3; TRBD2 agrees at 14 bases. The CDR3 has 15 amino acids. CDR1 and CDR2 (germline): SNHLY, FYNNEI. The V gene end was trimmed by 6 bases and the J gene end by 4 bases; junction bases not matched to a gene: 3. The DNA for the CDR3 is TGTGCCAGCAGGGGGACTAGCGGGGGACCAGATACGCAGTATTTT. As protein: CASRGTSGGPDTQYF. Full variable domain (missing parts from reference TRBV2 and TRBJ2-3): EPEVTQTPSHQVTQMGQEVILRCVPISNHLYFYWYRQILGQKVEFLVSFYNNEISEKSEIFDDQFSVERPDGSNFTLKIRSTKLEDSAMYFCASRGTSGGPDTQYFGPGTRLTVL.

The V gene is TRBV6-1, the J gene TRBJ2-3; the D gene is possibly TRBD2 (6 bases). Germline lookup yields CDR1 MNHNS and CDR2 SASEGT. The CDR3 extends over 16 amino acids. V was shortened by 2 bases and J by 3 bases, with 15 bases between the two germline ends. The CDR3 DNA is TGTGCCAGCAGTGAAAGGTCGCGGGGCGGGACAGATACGCAGTATTTT. It codes for CASSERSRGGTDTQYF.

The chain combines TRBV2 with TRBJ1-3; 7 bases are a match to TRBD1. CDR1 SNHLY and CDR2 FYNNEI come from the germline V gene. J gave up 4 bases and V 6 bases, and 12 bases lay outside the gene matches. CDR3 length equals 16 residues. This chain's CDR3 is CASRSSVTGSGNTIYF. The DNA of the CDR3 is TGTGCCAGCAGGAGCTCCGTGACAGGGTCGGGAAACACCATATATTTT.

In nucleotides, the CDR3 is TGTGCCAGCAGCTTTGAAGGGGCGCGAGGAGAAAAACTGTTTTTT. Its translation: CASSFEGARGEKLFF. The chain has TRBV5-4 and TRBJ1-4; perhaps TRBD1 as D (5 bases). The CDR3 has 15 amino acids. Germline V gives CDR1 SGHNT, CDR2 YYREEE (reference sequence). Trimming pared 2 bases from V and 8 bases from J, leaving 16 bases between.

The chain is built from TRBV2 and TRBJ1-1; D is unclear. CDR1 and CDR2 from the germline V gene are SNHLY and FYNNEI. The CDR3 runs 13 residues. Trimming left V 8 bases short and J 1 base short, with 11 bases between. CDR3 bases: TGTGCCAGCCAGCTGGAGCCGAACACTGAAGCTTTCTTT. Amino acids: CASQLEPNTEAFF. Drawing the rest from reference TRBV2 and TRBJ1-1, the complete variable domain is EPEVTQTPSHQVTQMGQEVILRCVPISNHLYFYWYRQILGQKVEFLVSFYNNEISEKSEIFDDQFSVERPDGSNFTLKIRSTKLEDSAMYFCASQLEPNTEAFFGQGTRLTVV.

The J gene is TRBJ1-6, the V gene TRBV6-5; 7 bases line up with TRBD1. The junction had 5 bases not matched to a gene; V was cut back by 0 bases and J by 9 bases. Germline V gene lookup returns CDR1 MNHEY and CDR2 SVGAGI. There are 15 residues in the CDR3. CDR3 DNA: TGTGCCAGCAGTTACTCCCGCAGGGGGAGTTCACCCCTCCACTTT. It codes for CASSYSRRGSSPLHF.

The gene calls are TRBV7-9 and TRBJ2-2, with TRBD1 matching 12 bases. Germline-derived CDR1 and CDR2 are SEHNR and FQNEAQ (reference sequence). This CDR3 spans 17 amino acids. Unmatched junction bases numbered 10, after V lost 5 bases and J lost 6 bases. The CDR3 loop reads CASSTRGQGAGSGELFF. As DNA, the CDR3 is TGTGCCAGCAGCACCCGGGGACAGGGGGCTGGTTCCGGGGAGCTGTTTTTT.

The chain couples TRBV19 to TRBJ2-5; TRBD1 matches at 7 bases. V lost 3 bases to trimming and J lost 5 bases; unmatched junction nucleotides: 3. Germline CDR1 reads LNHDA; CDR2 reads SQIVND (reference sequence). The CDR3 is 13 amino acids. CDR3 sequence (DNA): TGTGCCAGTAGTATTCAGGGGGATGAGACCCAGTACTTC. This sequence encodes CASSIQGDETQYF.

This CDR3 is CASSLTTSGPDTQYF. The CDR3 region has the DNA TGTGCCAGCAGCTTAACAACTAGCGGACCAGATACGCAGTATTTT. The J gene is TRBJ2-3, the V gene TRBV7-3, with 8 bases fitting TRBD2. Germline-derived CDR1 and CDR2 are SGHTA and FQGTGA. The CDR3 contains 15 residues. V gave up 0 bases and J gave up 4 bases; unmatched junction bases: 3.

The V gene is TRBV11-2, the J gene TRBJ2-1; D call uncertain. With 5 bases removed from V and 10 bases from J, the gap between germline ends came to 9 bases. In germline, CDR1 is SGHAT, CDR2 FQNNGV. The CDR3 runs 11 residues. CDR3 bases: TGTGCCAGCAGCGCATACATAGAGCAGTTCTTC. It codes for CASSAYIEQFF.

The rearrangement uses TRBV4-3 and TRBJ2-7, with D possibly being TRBD1 (6 bases). The ends were cut back, 0 bases at V and 6 bases at J, with 15 bases in the middle. The germline CDR1 and CDR2 sequences are LGHNA and YSLEER. The CDR3 runs 15 residues. The DNA of the CDR3 is TGCGCCAGCAGCCAAGATCGTGGGGGCTGGGGCGAGCAGTACTTC. This sequence encodes CASSQDRGGWGEQYF.

This chain connects TRBV7-9 to TRBJ2-1; unclear D gene. Trimming stripped 3 bases from V and 8 bases from J, with 14 bases between. The CDR3 is 14 amino acids. Per germline, CDR1 SEHNR and CDR2 FQNEAQ (reference sequence). The DNA for the CDR3 is TGTGCCAGCAGCTTCCCCGCCCCGGCGGATGAGCAGTTCTTC. This gives the protein CASSFPAPADEQFF.

V and J are TRBV5-8 and TRBJ1-3, with D possibly being TRBD1 (5 bases). This CDR3 contains 14 residues. CDR1 is SGHTS and CDR2 is YDEGEE in the germline V gene. Trimming took 5 bases from V and 0 from J, leaving 9 bases between them. CDR3 sequence: CASRLGGSGNTIYF. CDR3 sequence (DNA): TGTGCCAGCAGACTCGGGGGCTCTGGAAACACCATATATTTT.

This chain connects TRBV7-6 to TRBJ2-3; 8 nucleotides match TRBD1. Germline-derived CDR1 and CDR2 are SGHVS and FNYEAQ. This CDR3 is 13 amino acids long. The V segment lost 5 bases and the J segment 6 bases; nucleotides outside the gene matches: 4. The CDR3 coding sequence is TGTGCCAGCAGCCGGACAGGGCTGGATACGCAGTATTTT. Translating gives CASSRTGLDTQYF.

V gene TRBV5-1 combines with J gene TRBJ2-5; the D is unclear. The CDR3 is made up of 15 amino acids. Germline CDR1 SGHRS, CDR2 YFSETQ. Trimming took 4 bases from V and 3 from J, leaving 16 bases between them. CDR3 loop: CASSQHYASKETQYF. The CDR3 DNA sequence: TGCGCCAGCAGCCAGCACTATGCCTCGAAAGAGACCCAGTACTTC.

The genes are TRBV5-6 and TRBJ1-2, with no clear D. Germline lookup yields CDR1 SGHDT and CDR2 YYEEEE. The CDR3 runs 16 residues. Deletions cut 0 bases from V and 6 bases from J, with 18 bases between. Here the CDR3 DNA reads TGTGCCAGCAGCTTGGATAGAGACTCCCCTCGTGATGGCTACACCTTC. Translated: CASSLDRDSPRDGYTF.

The V call is TRBV6-5, the J call TRBJ1-1, with 7 bases lining up with TRBD1. Losses at the gene ends were 4 bases for V and 5 bases for J; bases not matched to a gene: 10. Germline assignment: CDR1 MNHEY and CDR2 SVGAGI. The CDR3 extends over 15 amino acids. This chain's CDR3 is CASSFNRGGGTEAFF. The CDR3 nucleotides read TGTGCCAGCAGTTTCAACAGGGGCGGGGGGACTGAAGCTTTCTTT.

The chain combines TRBV27 with TRBJ2-1; possible D gene TRBD1, 6 bases. CDR1 is MNHEY, CDR2 SMNVEV, per germline (reference sequence). Trimming cost V 2 bases and J 8 bases, with 25 bases left between them. The CDR3 extends over 18 amino acids. The CDR3 sequence is CASSLNGELGRAGDEQFF. In DNA form, the CDR3 reads TGTGCCAGCAGTTTAAATGGGGAACTAGGGCGGGCAGGGGATGAGCAGTTCTTC.

The rearrangement joins TRBV30 to TRBJ1-1; D remains unclear. The germline CDR1 and CDR2 sequences are GTSNPN and SVGIG (reference sequence). The CDR3 has 13 residues. The V and J ends lost 3 bases and 2 bases respectively, with 10 bases between them. The CDR3 protein is CAWSHGVNTEAFF. The CDR3 DNA follows: TGTGCCTGGAGCCACGGGGTTAACACTGAAGCTTTCTTT.

The rearrangement joins TRBV7-9 to TRBJ2-7; a possible D gene is TRBD2 (6 bases). Per the germline V gene, CDR1 is SEHNR and CDR2 is FQNEAQ (reference sequence). V lost 3 bases, J lost 4 bases, and 19 bases lay in between. The CDR3 sequence is 16 residues long. CDR3 protein: CASSLRDPQLGYEQYF. CDR3 coding DNA: TGTGCCAGCAGCTTGCGGGACCCTCAATTGGGATACGAGCAGTACTTC.

The V gene is TRBV6-4, the J gene TRBJ2-3; the match to TRBD2 covers 15 bases. Germline values: CDR1 MRHNA, CDR2 SNTAGT. Trimming cost V 2 bases and J 6 bases; bases outside gene matches: 12. The CDR3 loop spans 19 amino acids. CDR3 protein: CASSDGLAGGWDSSDTQYF. CDR3 DNA: TGTGCCAGCAGTGACGGACTAGCGGGGGGGTGGGACTCGTCGGATACGCAGTATTTT.

J is TRBJ1-2 and V is TRBV27; possible D gene TRBD1, 5 bases. This CDR3 contains 16 residues. The V gene's germline CDR1 is MNHEY and CDR2 SMNVEV (reference sequence). Trimming took 0 bases from V and 2 from J, leaving 13 bases between them. CDR3 in DNA: TGTGCCAGCAGTTTATCTACGGACACGGAGAACTATGGCTACACCTTC. This sequence encodes CASSLSTDTENYGYTF.

A remark on this clone: It is unclear where the CDR3 begins or ends on the DNA, so no DNA is shown, and the CDR3 is as TCRdb lists it. This sequence joins TRBV7-9 and TRBJ2-7; TRBD2 is taken as the D call from the table, unchecked against the DNA. Including both end residues, the CDR3 is 16 amino acids long. Germline V gene lookup returns CDR1 SEHNR and CDR2 FQNEAQ (reference sequence). The CDR3: CASSSSGGRGSYEQYF.

This chain joins TRBV6-5 and TRBJ1-1; D call uncertain. From germline, CDR1 is MNHEY and CDR2 SVGAGI. V was pared by 0 bases and J by 1 base, with 3 bases between. The CDR3 is made up of 13 amino acids. CDR3 in amino acids: CASSYSKNTEAFF. CDR3 in DNA: TGTGCCAGCAGTTACTCCAAGAACACTGAAGCTTTCTTT.

V and J are TRBV7-5 and TRBJ2-2; the table's D call of TRBD1 was not tested on the DNA. TRBV7-5 has pseudogene status. This CDR3 has 22 residues. CDR3 sequence reads: CARTLYTQGQGWGLGKDGELFF. The CDR3 nucleotides are TGTGCCAGAACCTTATACACCCAGGGGCAGGGTTGGGGTTTAGGTAAGGACGGGGAGCTGTTTTTT.